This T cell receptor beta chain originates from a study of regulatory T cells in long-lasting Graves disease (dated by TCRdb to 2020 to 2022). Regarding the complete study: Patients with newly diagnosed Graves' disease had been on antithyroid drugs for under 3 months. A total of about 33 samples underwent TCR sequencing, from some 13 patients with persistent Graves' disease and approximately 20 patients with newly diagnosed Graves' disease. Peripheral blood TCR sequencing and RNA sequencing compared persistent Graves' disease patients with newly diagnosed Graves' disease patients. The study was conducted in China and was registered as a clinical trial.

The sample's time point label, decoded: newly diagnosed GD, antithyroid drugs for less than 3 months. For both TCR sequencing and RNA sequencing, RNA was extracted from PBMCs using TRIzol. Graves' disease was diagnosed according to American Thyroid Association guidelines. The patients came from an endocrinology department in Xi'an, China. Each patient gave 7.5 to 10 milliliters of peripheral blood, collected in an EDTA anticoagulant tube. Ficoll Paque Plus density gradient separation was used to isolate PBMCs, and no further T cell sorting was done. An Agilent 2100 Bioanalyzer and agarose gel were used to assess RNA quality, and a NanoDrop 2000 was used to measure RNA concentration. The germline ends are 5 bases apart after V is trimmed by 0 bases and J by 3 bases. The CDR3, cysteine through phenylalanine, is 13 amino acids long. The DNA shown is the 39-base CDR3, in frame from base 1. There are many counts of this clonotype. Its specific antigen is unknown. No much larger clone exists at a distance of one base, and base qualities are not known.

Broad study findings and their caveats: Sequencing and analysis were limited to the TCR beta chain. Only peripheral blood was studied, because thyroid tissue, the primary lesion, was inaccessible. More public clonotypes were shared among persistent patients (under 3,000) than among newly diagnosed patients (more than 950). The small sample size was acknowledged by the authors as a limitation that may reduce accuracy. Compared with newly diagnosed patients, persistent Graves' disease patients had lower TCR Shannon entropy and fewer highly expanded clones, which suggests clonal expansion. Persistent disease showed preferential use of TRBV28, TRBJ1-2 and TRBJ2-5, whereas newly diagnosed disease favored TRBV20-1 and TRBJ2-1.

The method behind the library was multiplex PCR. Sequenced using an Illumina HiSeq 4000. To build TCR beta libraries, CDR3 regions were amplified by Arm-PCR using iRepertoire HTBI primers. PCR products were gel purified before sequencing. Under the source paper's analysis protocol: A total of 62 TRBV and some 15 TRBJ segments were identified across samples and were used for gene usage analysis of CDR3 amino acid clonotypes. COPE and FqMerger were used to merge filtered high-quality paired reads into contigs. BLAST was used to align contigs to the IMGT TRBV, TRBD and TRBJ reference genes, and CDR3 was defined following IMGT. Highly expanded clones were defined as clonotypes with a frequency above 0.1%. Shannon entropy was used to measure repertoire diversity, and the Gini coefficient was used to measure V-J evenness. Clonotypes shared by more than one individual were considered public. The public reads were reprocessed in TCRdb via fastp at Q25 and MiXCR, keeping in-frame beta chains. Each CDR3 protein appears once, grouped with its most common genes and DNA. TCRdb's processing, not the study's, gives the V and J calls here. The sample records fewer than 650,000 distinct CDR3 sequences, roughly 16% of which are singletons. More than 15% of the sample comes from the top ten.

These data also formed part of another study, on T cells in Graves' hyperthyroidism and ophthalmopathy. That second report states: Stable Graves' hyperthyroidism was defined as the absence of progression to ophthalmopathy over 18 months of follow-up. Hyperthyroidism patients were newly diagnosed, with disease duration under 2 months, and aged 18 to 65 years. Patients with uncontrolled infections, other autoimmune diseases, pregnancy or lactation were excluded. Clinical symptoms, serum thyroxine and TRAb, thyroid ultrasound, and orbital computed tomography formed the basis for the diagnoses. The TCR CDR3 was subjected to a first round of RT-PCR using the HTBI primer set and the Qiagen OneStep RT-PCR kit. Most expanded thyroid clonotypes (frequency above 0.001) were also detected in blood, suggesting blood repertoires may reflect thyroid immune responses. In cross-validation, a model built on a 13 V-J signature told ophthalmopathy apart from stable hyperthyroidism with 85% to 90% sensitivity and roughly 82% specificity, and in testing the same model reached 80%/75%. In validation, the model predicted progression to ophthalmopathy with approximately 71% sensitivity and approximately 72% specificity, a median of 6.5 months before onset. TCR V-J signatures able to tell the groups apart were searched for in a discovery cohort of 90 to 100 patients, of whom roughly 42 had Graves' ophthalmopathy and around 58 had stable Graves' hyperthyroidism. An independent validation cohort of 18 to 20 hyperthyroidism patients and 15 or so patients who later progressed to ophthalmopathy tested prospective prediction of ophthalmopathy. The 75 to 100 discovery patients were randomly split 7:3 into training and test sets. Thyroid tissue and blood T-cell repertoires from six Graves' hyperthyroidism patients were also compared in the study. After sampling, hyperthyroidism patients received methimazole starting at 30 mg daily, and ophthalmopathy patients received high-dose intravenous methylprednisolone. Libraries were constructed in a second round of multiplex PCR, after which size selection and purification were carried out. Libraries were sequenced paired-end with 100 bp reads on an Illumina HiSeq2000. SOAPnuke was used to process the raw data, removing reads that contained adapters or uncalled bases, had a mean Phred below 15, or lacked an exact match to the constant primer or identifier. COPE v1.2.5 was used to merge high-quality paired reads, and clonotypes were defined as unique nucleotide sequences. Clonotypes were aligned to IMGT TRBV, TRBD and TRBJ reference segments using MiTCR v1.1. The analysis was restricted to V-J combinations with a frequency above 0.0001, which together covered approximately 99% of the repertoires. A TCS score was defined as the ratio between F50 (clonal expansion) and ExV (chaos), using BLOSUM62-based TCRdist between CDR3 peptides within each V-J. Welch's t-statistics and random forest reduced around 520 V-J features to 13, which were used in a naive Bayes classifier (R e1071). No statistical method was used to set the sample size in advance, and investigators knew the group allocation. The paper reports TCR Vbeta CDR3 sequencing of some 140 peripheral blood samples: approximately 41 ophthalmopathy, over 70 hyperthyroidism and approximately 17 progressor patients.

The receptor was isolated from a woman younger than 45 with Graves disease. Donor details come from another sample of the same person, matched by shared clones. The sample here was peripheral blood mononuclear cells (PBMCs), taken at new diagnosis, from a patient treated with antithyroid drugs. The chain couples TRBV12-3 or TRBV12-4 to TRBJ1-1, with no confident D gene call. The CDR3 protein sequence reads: CASSLAEYTEAFF. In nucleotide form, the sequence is TGTGCCAGCAGTTTAGCGGAATACACTGAAGCTTTCTTT.